This TCR beta chain was recorded in a study of somatic mutations in cytotoxic T cells in rheumatoid arthritis. Overall study context: Selected T-cell populations stained with V beta antibodies were isolated by flow sorting to nearly 100% purity; these included V beta1+ cells subjected to TCRB sequencing.

Study-level points and caveats: The clonality of CD8+ T cells was not significantly different between rheumatoid arthritis patients and age-matched healthy controls.

This clone has more than one count but fewer than ten. The antigen is undetermined. Germline loops: CDR1 SGHDN, CDR2 FVKESK. The CDR3 has 18 amino acids. With 1 base clipped from V and 4 bases from J, the junction kept 13 bases outside the gene matches. Data came from immunoSEQ multiplex PCR; TCRdb stores just in-frame clones and leaves some out. The sample lists under 20,000 clones, 81% occurring once. The sequencing sample was made of CD8+ T cells sorted from blood. The receptor was isolated from an adult with rheumatoid arthritis. This chain joins TRBV14 and TRBJ2-5; 9 positions agree with TRBD2. The CDR3 coding sequence is TGTGCCAGCAGCCAAGCTCCCCCGAGTAGCGGGGGTCGAGAGACCCAGTACTTC. It yields the protein CASSQAPPSSGGRETQYF.